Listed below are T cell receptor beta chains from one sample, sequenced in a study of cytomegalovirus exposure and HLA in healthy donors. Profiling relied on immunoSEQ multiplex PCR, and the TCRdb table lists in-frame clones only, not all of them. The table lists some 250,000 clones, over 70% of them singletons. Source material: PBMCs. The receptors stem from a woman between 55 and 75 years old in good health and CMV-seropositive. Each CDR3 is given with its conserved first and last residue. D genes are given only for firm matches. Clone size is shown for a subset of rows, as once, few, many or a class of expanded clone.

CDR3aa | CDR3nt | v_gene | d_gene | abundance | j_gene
CASSEGTGAAQPQHF | TGTGCCAGCAGTGAGGGGACAGGTGCAGCTCAGCCCCAGCATTTT | TRBV25-1 | TRBD1 | - | TRBJ1-5
CAWSTRTGHPYEQYF | TGTGCCTGGAGTACGAGGACAGGGCACCCCTACGAGCAGTACTTC | TRBV30 | TRBD1 | - | TRBJ2-7
CASGAGGNNEQFF | TGTGCCTCGGGGGCGGGAGGCAACAATGAGCAGTTCTTC | TRBV19 | TRBD2 | - | TRBJ2-1
CASSFAAENEQFF | TGTGCCAGCAGCTTCGCAGCGGAAAATGAGCAGTTCTTC | TRBV5-6 | - | - | TRBJ2-1
CASSFGGGGETQYF | TGTGCCAGCAGTTTTGGAGGGGGAGGGGAGACCCAGTACTTC | TRBV28 | - | few | TRBJ2-5
CASRAGTGSHEQYF | TGTGCCAGCAGAGCCGGGACAGGGTCCCACGAGCAGTACTTC | TRBV5-6 | TRBD1 | - | TRBJ2-7
CASSPRRGGTGELFF | TGTGCCAGCAGCCCTAGGCGGGGGGGAACCGGGGAGCTGTTTTTT | TRBV6-5 | TRBD2 | - | TRBJ2-2
CASSSHSYEQYF | TGTGCCAGCAGCTCCCACTCCTACGAGCAGTACTTC | TRBV5-5 | - | once | TRBJ2-7
CASSPDSSPDSDTQYF | TGTGCCAGCAGCCCGGACAGTTCCCCGGACTCAGATACGCAGTATTTT | TRBV5-6 | - | - | TRBJ2-3
CASSLAARDRPIPNSHGYTF | TGCGCCAGCAGCTTGGCCGCGCGGGACAGGCCCATCCCGAACTCCCATGGCTACACCTTC | TRBV5-1 | TRBD1 | - | TRBJ1-2
CASSELGRGAFDNEQFF | TGTGCCAGCAGTGAACTGGGCAGGGGGGCGTTCGACAATGAGCAGTTCTTC | TRBV25-1 | - | - | TRBJ2-1
CSARGQGTLEAFF | TGCAGCGCCAGGGGGCAGGGGACTCTTGAAGCTTTCTTT | TRBV29-1 | TRBD1 | - | TRBJ1-1
CASSVDRVNIQYF | TGTGCCAGCAGCGTAGACAGGGTTAACATTCAGTACTTC | TRBV9 | - | - | TRBJ2-4
CASSLVPVSSDTQYF | TGTGCCAGCAGCTTAGTTCCTGTCTCTTCAGATACGCAGTATTTT | TRBV7-2 | - | - | TRBJ2-3
CASSAPGQGNEKLFF | TGTGCCAGCAGTGCTCCGGGACAGGGGAATGAAAAACTGTTTTTT | TRBV28 | TRBD1 | - | TRBJ1-4
CAWMRGRTEAFF | TGTGCCTGGATGAGAGGGAGGACTGAAGCTTTCTTT | TRBV30 | - | - | TRBJ1-1
CASSRQGSVNEQFF | TGTGCCAGCAGTCGACAGGGTTCGGTCAATGAGCAGTTCTTC | TRBV6-4 | TRBD1 | - | TRBJ2-1
CASRRDRTNYGYTF | TGTGCCAGCAGGAGGGACAGAACAAACTATGGCTACACCTTC | TRBV6-5 | TRBD1 | - | TRBJ1-2
CASSLGDRSTDTQYF | TGTGCCAGCAGCCTCGGGGACAGATCCACAGATACGCAGTATTTT | TRBV6-6 | TRBD1 | - | TRBJ2-3
CASSAGLAGFTDTQYF | TGTGCCAGCAGTGCGGGACTAGCGGGATTCACAGATACGCAGTATTTT | TRBV6-1 | TRBD2 | - | TRBJ2-3
CASSLPRLGGSSYEQYF | TGCGCCAGCAGCTTGCCCCGGCTCGGGGGATCCAGCTACGAGCAGTACTTC | TRBV5-1 | - | - | TRBJ2-7
CASSFNPSSYEQYF | TGTGCCAGCAGTTTTAACCCGAGCTCCTACGAGCAGTACTTC | TRBV11-2 | - | once | TRBJ2-7
CASSVGTGGRWNTEAFF | TGTGCCAGCAGCGTAGGGACAGGGGGCCGATGGAACACTGAAGCTTTCTTT | TRBV9 | TRBD1 | - | TRBJ1-1
CASSTTGSQETQYF | TGTGCCAGCAGCACGACAGGGAGCCAAGAGACCCAGTACTTC | TRBV11-2 | TRBD1 | - | TRBJ2-5
CASSVVEGLGTQYF | TGTGCCAGCAGCGTAGTCGAGGGTTTAGGGACCCAGTACTTC | TRBV9 | - | - | TRBJ2-5
CSSSAGPTLVAYEQYF | TGTTCCAGCAGCGCGGGCCCAACACTAGTTGCCTACGAGCAGTACTTC | TRBV7-9 | - | - | TRBJ2-7
CASRSGSTDTQYF | TGCGCCAGCAGGTCGGGTAGCACAGATACGCAGTATTTT | TRBV10-1 | - | - | TRBJ2-3
CASSIEAGSYEQYF | TGTGCCAGTAGTATTGAGGCCGGCTCCTACGAGCAGTACTTC | TRBV19 | - | - | TRBJ2-7
CASSRGGSDYGYTF | TGTGCCAGCAGCCGAGGGGGCAGCGACTATGGCTACACCTTC | TRBV7-9 | TRBD1 | once | TRBJ1-2
CSIGDRGGGTNYGYTF | TGCAGCATTGGGGATCGGGGAGGCGGAACTAACTATGGCTACACCTTC | TRBV29-1 | - | - | TRBJ1-2
CATPAGTSDYEQYF | TGTGCCACTCCGGCCGGGACTAGCGACTACGAGCAGTACTTC | TRBV6-7 | TRBD2 | - | TRBJ2-7
CASSFLGVGAPTDTQYF | TGTGCCAGCAGCTTTTTGGGTGTGGGAGCCCCCACAGATACGCAGTATTTT | TRBV5-4 | - | - | TRBJ2-3
CASGSAGDLFEQYF | TGCGCCAGCGGCAGCGCGGGAGATCTATTCGAGCAGTACTTC | TRBV5-1 | TRBD2 | - | TRBJ2-7
CASTPWTSGLMSKQETQYF | TGTGCCAGCACCCCCTGGACTAGCGGACTCATGAGTAAACAAGAGACCCAGTACTTC | TRBV11-2 | TRBD2 | few | TRBJ2-5
CASSLSGRGGETQYF | TGTGCCAGCAGCTTAAGCGGGAGAGGCGGAGAGACCCAGTACTTC | TRBV7-6 | TRBD2 | - | TRBJ2-5
CASGPGTRGTYEQYF | TGTGCCAGCGGTCCTGGGACTCGGGGAACCTACGAGCAGTACTTC | TRBV14 | - | - | TRBJ2-7
CASSGTSGLYNEQFF | TGTGCCAGCAGCGGTACTAGCGGCCTGTACAATGAGCAGTTCTTC | TRBV6-5 | TRBD2 | - | TRBJ2-1
CASHGLRGYNEQFF | TGTGCCAGCCACGGCCTCAGGGGCTACAATGAGCAGTTCTTC | TRBV6-5 | - | - | TRBJ2-1
CASSPGTGGHEQYF | TGTGCCAGTAGCCCCGGGACAGGGGGCCACGAGCAGTACTTC | TRBV19 | TRBD1 | - | TRBJ2-7
CASRPMGQEFETQYF | TGCGCCAGCAGACCGATGGGACAGGAGTTTGAGACCCAGTACTTC | TRBV5-1 | TRBD1 | - | TRBJ2-5
CASSLSNEQFF | TGTGCCAGCAGCTTGTCAAATGAGCAGTTCTTC | TRBV5-6 | - | - | TRBJ2-1
CSVSGRMYNEQFF | TGCAGCGTTTCCGGGAGAATGTACAATGAGCAGTTCTTC | TRBV29-1 | - | - | TRBJ2-1
CASSITVVGNEQFF | TGTGCCAGTAGTATAACGGTGGTCGGCAATGAGCAGTTCTTC | TRBV19 | - | - | TRBJ2-1